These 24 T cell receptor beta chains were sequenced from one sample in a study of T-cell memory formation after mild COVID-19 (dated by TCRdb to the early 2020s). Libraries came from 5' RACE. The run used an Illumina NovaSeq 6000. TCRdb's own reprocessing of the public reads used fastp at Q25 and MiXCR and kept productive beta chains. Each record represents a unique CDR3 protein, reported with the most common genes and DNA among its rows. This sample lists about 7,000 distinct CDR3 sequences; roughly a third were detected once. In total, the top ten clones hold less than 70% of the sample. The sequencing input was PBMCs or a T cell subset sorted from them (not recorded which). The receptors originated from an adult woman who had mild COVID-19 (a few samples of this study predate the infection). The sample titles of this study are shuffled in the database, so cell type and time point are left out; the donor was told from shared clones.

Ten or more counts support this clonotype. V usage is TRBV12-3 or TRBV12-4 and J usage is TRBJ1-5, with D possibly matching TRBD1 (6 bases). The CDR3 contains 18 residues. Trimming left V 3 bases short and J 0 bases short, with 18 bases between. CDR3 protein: CASSFRGQGPNSNQPQHF. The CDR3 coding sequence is TGTGCCAGCAGTTTTCGGGGACAAGGCCCTAATAGCAATCAGCCCCAGCATTTT.

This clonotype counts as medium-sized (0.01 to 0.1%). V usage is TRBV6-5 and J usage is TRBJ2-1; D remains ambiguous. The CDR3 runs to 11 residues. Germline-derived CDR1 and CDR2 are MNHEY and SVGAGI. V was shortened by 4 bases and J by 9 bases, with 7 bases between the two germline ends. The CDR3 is CASSSSGEQFF. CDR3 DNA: TGTGCCAGCAGTTCGTCGGGTGAGCAGTTCTTC.

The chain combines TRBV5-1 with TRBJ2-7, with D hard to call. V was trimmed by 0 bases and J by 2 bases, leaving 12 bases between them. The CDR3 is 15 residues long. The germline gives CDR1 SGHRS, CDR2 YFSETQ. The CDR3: CASSLDFGNTYEQYF. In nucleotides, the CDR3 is TGCGCCAGCAGCTTGGACTTCGGAAATACCTACGAGCAGTACTTC.

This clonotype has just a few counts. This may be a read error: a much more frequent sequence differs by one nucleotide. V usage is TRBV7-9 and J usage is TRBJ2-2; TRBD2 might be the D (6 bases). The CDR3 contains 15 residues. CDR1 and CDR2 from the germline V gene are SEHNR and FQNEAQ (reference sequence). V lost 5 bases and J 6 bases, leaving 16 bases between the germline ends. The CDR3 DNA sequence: TGTGCCAGCAGCCCCCCTCGCGGGAATGCCGGGGAGCTGTTTTTT. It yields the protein CASSPPRGNAGELFF.

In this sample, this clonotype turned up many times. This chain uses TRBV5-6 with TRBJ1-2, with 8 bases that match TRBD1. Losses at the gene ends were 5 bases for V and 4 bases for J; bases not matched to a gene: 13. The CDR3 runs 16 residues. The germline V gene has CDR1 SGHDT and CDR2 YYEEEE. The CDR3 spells CASRIGNAGGFYGYTF. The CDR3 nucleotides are TGTGCCAGCAGGATTGGTAACGCAGGGGGCTTCTATGGCTACACCTTC.

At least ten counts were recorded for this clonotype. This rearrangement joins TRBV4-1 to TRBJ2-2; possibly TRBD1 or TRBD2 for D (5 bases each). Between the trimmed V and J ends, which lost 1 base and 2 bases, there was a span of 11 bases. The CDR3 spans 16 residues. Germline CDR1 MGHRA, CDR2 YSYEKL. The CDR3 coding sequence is TGCGCCAGCAGCCAAGCTAGCCAGGGTAACACCGGGGAGCTGTTTTTT. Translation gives CASSQASQGNTGELFF.

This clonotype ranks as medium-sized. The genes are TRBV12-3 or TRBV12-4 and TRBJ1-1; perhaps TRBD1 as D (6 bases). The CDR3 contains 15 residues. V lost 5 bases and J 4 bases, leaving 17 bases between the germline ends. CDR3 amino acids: CASSAPGVVSTEAFF. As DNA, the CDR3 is TGTGCCAGCAGTGCCCCAGGGGTGGTGAGCACTGAAGCTTTCTTT.

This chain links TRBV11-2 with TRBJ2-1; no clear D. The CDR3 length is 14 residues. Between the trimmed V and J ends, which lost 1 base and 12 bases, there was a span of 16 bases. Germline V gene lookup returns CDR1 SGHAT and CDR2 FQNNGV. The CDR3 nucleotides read TGTGCCAGCAGCTTAGGAGACTTCACCTCCGGGCAGTTCTTC. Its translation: CASSLGDFTSGQFF.

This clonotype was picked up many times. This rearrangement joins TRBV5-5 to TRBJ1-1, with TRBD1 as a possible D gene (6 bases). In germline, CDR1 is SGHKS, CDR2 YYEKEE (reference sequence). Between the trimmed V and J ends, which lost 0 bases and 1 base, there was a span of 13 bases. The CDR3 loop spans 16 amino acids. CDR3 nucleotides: TGTGCCAGCAGCTTGGCCGGGGGGGCAACGAACACTGAAGCTTTCTTT. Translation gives CASSLAGGATNTEAFF. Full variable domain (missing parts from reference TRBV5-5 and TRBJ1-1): DAGVTQSPTHLIKTRGQQVTLRCSPISGHKSVSWYQQVLGQGPQFIFQYYEKEERGRGNFPDRFSARQFPNYSSELNVNALLLGDSALYLCASSLAGGATNTEAFFGQGTRLTVV.

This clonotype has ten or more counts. In DNA form, the CDR3 reads TGCGCCAGCAGCTTCGGGACAGCAATCATGAACACTGAAGCTTTCTTT. This translates into CASSFGTAIMNTEAFF. This sequence joins TRBV5-1 and TRBJ1-1; 7 bases align to TRBD1. Germline loops: CDR1 SGHRS, CDR2 YFSETQ. The CDR3 length is 16 residues. V gave up 2 bases and J gave up 0 bases; unmatched junction bases: 7.

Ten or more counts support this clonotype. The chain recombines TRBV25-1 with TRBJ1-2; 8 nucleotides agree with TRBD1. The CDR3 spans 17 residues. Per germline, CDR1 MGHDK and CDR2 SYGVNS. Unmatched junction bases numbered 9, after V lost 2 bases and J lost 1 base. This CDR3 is CASSEPHGTGLNYGYTF. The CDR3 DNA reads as TGTGCCAGCAGTGAACCGCACGGGACAGGACTTAACTATGGCTACACCTTC.

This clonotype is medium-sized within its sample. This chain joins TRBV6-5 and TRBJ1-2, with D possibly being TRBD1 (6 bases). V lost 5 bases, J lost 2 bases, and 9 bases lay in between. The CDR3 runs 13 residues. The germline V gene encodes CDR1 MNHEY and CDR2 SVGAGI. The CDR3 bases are TGTGCCAGCAGTCCCCAGGGGAACTATGGCTACACCTTC. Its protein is CASSPQGNYGYTF.

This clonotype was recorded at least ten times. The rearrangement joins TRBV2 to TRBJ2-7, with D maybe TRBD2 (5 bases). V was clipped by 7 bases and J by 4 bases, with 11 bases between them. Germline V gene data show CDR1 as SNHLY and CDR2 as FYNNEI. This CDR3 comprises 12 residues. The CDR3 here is CASTEDSYEQYF. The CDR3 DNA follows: TGTGCCAGCACCGAGGACTCATACGAGCAGTACTTC.

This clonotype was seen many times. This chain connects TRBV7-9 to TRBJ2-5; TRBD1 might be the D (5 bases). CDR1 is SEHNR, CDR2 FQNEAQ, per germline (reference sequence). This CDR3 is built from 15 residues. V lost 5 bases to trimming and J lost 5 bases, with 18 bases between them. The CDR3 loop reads CASSPPGHLLETQYF. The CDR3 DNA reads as TGTGCCAGCAGCCCCCCAGGACATCTTTTGGAGACCCAGTACTTC. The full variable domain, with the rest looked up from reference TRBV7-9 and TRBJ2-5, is DTGVSQNPRHKITKRGQNVTFRCDPISEHNRLYWYRQTLGQGPEFLTYFQNEAQLEKSRLLSDRFSAERPKGSFSTLEIQRTEQGDSAMYLCASSPPGHLLETQYFGPGTRLLVL.

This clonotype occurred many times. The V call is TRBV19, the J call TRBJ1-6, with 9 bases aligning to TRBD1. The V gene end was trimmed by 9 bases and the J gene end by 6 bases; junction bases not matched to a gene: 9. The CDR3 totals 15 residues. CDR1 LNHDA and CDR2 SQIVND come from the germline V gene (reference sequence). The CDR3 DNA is TGTGCCAGCCATCCGGGACAGGGTGGTAATTCACCCCTCCACTTT. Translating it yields CASHPGQGGNSPLHF. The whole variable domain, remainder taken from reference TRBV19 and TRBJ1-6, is DGGITQSPKYLFRKEGQNVTLSCEQNLNHDAMYWYRQDPGQGLRLIYYSQIVNDFQKGDIAEGYSVSREKKESFPLTVTSAQKNPTAFYLCASHPGQGGNSPLHFGNGTRLTVT.

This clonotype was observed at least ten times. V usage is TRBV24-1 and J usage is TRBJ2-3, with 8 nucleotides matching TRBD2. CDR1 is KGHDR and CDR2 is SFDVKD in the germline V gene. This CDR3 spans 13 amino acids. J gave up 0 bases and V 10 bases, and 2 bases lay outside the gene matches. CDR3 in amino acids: CATSGASTDTQYF. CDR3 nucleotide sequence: TGTGCCACTAGCGGGGCAAGCACAGATACGCAGTATTTT.

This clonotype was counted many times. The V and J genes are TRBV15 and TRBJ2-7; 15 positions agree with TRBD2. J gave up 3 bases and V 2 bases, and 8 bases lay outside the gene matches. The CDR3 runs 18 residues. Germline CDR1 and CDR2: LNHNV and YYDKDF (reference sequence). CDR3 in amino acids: CATSRYLGLAGGYYEQYF. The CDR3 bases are TGTGCCACCAGCAGATACCTGGGACTAGCGGGAGGTTACTACGAGCAGTACTTC.

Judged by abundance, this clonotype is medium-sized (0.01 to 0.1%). The CDR3 sequence is CASSLSPRDNEDEKLFF. In DNA form, the CDR3 reads TGTGCCAGCAGTTTATCCCCCCGGGACAACGAGGATGAAAAACTGTTTTTT. The rearrangement joins TRBV12-3 or TRBV12-4 to TRBJ1-4, with D perhaps matching TRBD1 (6 bases). This CDR3 is 17 amino acids long. Trimming pared 2 bases from V and 6 bases from J, leaving 19 bases between.

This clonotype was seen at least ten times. This CDR3 reads CASSQDPILAVNTGELFF. DNA of the CDR3: TGTGCCAGCAGCCAAGATCCCATACTAGCTGTTAACACCGGGGAGCTGTTTTTT. The rearrangement links TRBV3-1 to TRBJ2-2; D is perhaps TRBD2 (6 bases). The CDR3 is 18 amino acids. Germline values: CDR1 LGHDT, CDR2 YNNKEL (reference sequence). Trimming stripped 0 bases from V and 2 bases from J, with 16 bases between.

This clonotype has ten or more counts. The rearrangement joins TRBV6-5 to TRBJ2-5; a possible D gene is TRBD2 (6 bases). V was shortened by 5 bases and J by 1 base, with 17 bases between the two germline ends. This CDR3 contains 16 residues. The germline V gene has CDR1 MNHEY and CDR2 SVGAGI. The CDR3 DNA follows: TGTGCCAGCAGTCCCTTAGGGGAGGAAGCCCAAGAGACCCAGTACTTC. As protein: CASSPLGEEAQETQYF.

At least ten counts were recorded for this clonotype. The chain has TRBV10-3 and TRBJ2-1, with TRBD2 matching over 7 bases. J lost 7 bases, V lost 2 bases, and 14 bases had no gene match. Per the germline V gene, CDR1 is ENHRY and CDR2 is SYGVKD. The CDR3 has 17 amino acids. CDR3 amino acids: CAISEPMAGEGINEQFF. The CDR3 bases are TGTGCCATCAGTGAGCCGATGGCGGGAGAGGGGATAAATGAGCAGTTCTTC.

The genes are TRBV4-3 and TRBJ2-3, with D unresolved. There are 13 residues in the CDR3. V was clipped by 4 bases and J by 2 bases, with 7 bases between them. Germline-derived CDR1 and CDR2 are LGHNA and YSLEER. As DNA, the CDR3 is TGCGCCAGCAGCCGGGAACTCACAGATACGCAGTATTTT. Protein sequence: CASSRELTDTQYF.

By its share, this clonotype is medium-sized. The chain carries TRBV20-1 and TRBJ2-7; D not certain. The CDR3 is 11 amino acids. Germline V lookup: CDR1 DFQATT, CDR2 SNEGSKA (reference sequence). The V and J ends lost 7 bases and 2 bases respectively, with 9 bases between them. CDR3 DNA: TGCAGTGTCGGGTTTCCCTACGAGCAGTACTTC. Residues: CSVGFPYEQYF.

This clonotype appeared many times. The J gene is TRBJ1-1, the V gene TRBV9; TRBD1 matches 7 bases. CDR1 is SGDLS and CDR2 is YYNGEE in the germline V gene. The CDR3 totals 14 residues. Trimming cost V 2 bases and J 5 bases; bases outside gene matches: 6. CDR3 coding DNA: TGTGCCAGCAGCGTGTCGACAGGGAGGACTGAAGCTTTCTTT. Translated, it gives CASSVSTGRTEAFF.